Reported below is one T cell receptor (beta chain). Its antigen specificity is not known. Per-base qualities were not stored, and no clone one base away is much larger. These data originate in a study of OX40 agonist ivuxolimab in advanced cancers. Some background on the complete study: The costimulatory receptor OX40 (CD134) was targeted by ivuxolimab, a fully human IgG2 agonistic monoclonal antibody. Intravenous ivuxolimab was administered to patients every 2 weeks at six dose levels: 0.01, 0.1, 0.3, 1.5, 3 and 10 mg/kg. Of the roughly 52 dose-escalation patients, hepatocellular carcinoma was present in approximately 20, melanoma in approximately 15, renal cell carcinoma in 9 and head and neck cancer in 9. A male proportion of roughly 85% and a mean age of approximately 60 years, ranging from roughly 20 to 80, were recorded for the dose-escalation cohort. Patients were allowed to have had prior anti-PD-1, anti-PD-L1 or anti-CTLA-4 therapy, and 40% of the dose-escalation patients had been treated with checkpoint inhibitors. Partial responses occurred in three dose-escalation patients: two with cutaneous melanoma and one with hepatocellular carcinoma. The purpose of peripheral TCRbeta sequencing was to test whether ivuxolimab changed TCR sequence diversity and led to clonal T-cell expansion. The paper describes the monotherapy dose-escalation part (N of about 55 patients) of the phase I trial of ivuxolimab. Points the paper makes about the study in general: The antigen specificity of the peripheral T cells that underwent clonal expansion was not determined. At doses from 0.1 to 3.0 mg/kg, clonal expansion was seen in both CD4+ and CD8+ blood T cells between baseline and week 6. In the 0.1-3.0 mg/kg groups, partial responders were among the patients with the lowest normalized peripheral clonal expansion, particularly in CD8+ T cells. Low levels of normalized T-cell clonal expansion were also seen in some nonresponding patients. On average, CD8+ T cells showed more expanded clones than CD4+ T cells after ivuxolimab.

Genomic DNA was extracted from sorted cells for sequencing of the TCRbeta CDR3 region. The immunoSEQ Assay was used to sequence the TCRbeta CDR3 regions. TCRdb re-hosts the immuneACCESS table, in-frame sequences only. Its copies lack some clones; in the studies checked, an unresolved V gene accounts for under half of them, and the cause for the rest is not known. The sample table lists approximately 100,000 clones, 70% to 85% of them with a count of one. 3% to 4% of the sample belongs to the ten largest clones. Trimming removed 5 bases from V and 1 base from J, leaving 18 bases between the germline ends. CDR1 and CDR2 (SGHTA, FQGNSA) derive from the germline V gene. The CDR3 contains 16 residues, cysteine and phenylalanine counted. Just CDR3 DNA is preserved here, 48 bases in frame from base 1. Patients with a history of autoimmune disease or receiving systemic immunosuppression were excluded from the trial. Peripheral blood for TCR sequencing was collected from all dose cohorts at baseline, on cycle 4 day 1, and on cycle 7 day 1. Samples came from an open-label, multicenter, first-in-human phase I dose-escalation trial of ivuxolimab. Adults with locally advanced or metastatic melanoma, renal cell carcinoma, hepatocellular carcinoma or head and neck squamous cell carcinoma were enrolled in the trial. Before TCR sequencing, CD4+ and CD8+ T cells were separately sorted from peripheral blood.

Sequenced material: CD4+ or CD8+ T cells sorted from blood, taken in a trial of the OX40 agonist ivuxolimab. Recombination linked TRBV7-2 to TRBJ2-7; the D element might be TRBD1 or TRBD2, as each aligns at 7 bases. The TCR was taken from an adult with an advanced solid tumor such as melanoma, head and neck, liver or kidney cancer. The CDR3 reads as follows: CASSPQGGVGSYEQYF. The nucleotide sequence reads TGTGCCAGCAGCCCCCAGGGGGGGGTGGGGTCCTACGAGCAGTACTTC.